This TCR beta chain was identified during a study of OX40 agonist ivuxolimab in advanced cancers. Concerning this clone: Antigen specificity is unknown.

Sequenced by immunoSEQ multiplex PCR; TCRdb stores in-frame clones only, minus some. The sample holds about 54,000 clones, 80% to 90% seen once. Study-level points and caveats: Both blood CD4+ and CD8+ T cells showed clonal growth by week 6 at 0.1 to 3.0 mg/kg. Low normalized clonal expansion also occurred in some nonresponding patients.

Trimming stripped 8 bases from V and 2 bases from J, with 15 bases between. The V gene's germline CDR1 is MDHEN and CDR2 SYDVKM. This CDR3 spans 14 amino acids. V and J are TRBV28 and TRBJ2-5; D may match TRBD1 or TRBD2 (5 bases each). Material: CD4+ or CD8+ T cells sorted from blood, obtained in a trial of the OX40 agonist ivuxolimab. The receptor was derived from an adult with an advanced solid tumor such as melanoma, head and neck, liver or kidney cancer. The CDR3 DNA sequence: TGTGCCAGCTCCCGGGACCTAATACAAGAGACCCAGTACTTC. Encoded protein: CASSRDLIQETQYF.